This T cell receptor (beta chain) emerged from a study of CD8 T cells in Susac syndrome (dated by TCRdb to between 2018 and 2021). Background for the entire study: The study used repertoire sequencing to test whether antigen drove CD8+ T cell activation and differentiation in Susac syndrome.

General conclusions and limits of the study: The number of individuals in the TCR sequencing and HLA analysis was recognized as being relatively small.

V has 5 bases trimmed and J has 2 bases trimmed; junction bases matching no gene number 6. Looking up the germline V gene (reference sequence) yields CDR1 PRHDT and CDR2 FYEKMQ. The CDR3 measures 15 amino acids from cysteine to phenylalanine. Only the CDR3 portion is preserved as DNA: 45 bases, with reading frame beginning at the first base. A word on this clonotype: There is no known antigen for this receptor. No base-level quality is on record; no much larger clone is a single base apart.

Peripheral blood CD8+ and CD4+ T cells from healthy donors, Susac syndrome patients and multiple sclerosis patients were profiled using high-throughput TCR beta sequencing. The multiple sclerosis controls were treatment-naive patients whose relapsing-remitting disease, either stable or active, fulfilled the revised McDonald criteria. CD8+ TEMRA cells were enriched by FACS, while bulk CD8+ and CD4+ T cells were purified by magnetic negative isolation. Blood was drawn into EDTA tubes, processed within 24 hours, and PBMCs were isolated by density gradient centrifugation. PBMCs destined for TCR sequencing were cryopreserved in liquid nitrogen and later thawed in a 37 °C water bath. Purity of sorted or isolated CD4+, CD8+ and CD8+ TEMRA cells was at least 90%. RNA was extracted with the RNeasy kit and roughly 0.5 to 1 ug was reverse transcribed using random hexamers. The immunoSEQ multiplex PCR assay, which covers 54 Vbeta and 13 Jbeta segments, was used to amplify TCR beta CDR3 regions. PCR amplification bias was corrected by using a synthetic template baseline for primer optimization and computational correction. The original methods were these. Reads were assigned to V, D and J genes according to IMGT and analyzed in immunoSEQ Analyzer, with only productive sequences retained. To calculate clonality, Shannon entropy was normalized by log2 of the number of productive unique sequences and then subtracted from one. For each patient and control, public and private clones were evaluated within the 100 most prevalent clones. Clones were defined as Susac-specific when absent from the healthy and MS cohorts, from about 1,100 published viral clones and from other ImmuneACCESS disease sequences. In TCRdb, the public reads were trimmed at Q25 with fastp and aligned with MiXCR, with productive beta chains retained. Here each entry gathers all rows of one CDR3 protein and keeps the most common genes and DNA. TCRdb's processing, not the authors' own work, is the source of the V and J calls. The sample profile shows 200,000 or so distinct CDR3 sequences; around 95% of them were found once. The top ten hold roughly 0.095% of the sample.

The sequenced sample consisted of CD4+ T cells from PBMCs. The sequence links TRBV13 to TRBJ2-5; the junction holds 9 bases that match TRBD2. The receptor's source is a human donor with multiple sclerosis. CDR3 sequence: CASSLGLAVQETQYF. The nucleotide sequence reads TGTGCCAGCAGCCTGGGACTAGCAGTTCAAGAGACCCAGTACTTC.